Described below is a single T cell receptor (beta chain) sequence and its context. What antigen it recognizes has not been identified. No much larger clonotype is one base removed from it; base qualities were not supplied. The data stem from a study of shared clonotypes between healthy human individuals (dated by TCRdb to the early 2020s). Looking at the study overall: The cohort comprised a couple of women and a few men aged 18 to 49 years. Per donor, three plates each were used for CD4 naive and CD4 memory, two for CD8 naive, and one for CD8 memory. To estimate repertoire size and how much clonotype sharing occurs between individuals, the study deeply sequenced the blood TCR repertoires of five or six healthy adults. To increase sequencing depth and limit assay-specific biases, different laboratories used diverse techniques to prepare libraries and sequence TCR repertoires. Per donor, leukapheresis produced somewhere between about 0.94 and 8.9 billion PBMCs.

Results the study describes overall, beyond this receptor: The small number of donors limited the genetic and exposure-history diversity represented. Compared with non-shared clonotypes, the clonotypes found in all four sorted-subset donors had higher generation probabilities. Based on pairwise subsampling, the degree of clonotype sharing among donors was expected to be affected by sequencing depth. Rarefaction of sorted-subset datasets indicated incomplete sequencing despite the large sequencing depth. Sampling was restricted to blood, and TCR repertoires in tissues likely differ from the TCR repertoires found in blood. Naive subsets generally had larger estimated clonotype richness than memory subsets. Sharing across a few donors was observed for 4.5% to 6.5% of naive CD4, less than 4% of naive CD8, about 2.3% of memory CD4, and about 0.4% of memory CD8 clonotypes.

Using the deep immunoSEQ assay, TCR CDR3 regions were amplified from genomic DNA by multiplex PCR. Extracted genomic DNA from each cell subset was distributed evenly across all wells of several immunoSEQ 96-well plates, and each plate was treated as a replicate. For sorted subsets, around 200 ng genomic DNA, equal to 25,000 to 35,000 T cell genomes, was loaded into each replicate PCR. Purified libraries were measured with a Qubit 3.0 fluorometer, size-checked on a Bioanalyzer 2100, and measured again with the KAPA Library Quantification kit. A separate single-read 150-cycle Illumina NextSeq 550 flow cell was used to sequence each immunoSEQ 96-well plate. The authors' analysis ran thus. Because the immunoSEQ output held only junctional sequences and lacked quality scores, the filtering could not match the filtering applied to full-length reads. Sequences were annotated with PyIR, a Python wrapper for IgBLAST v1.9, using IMGT germline references to assign V/J genes and CDR3. Reads were filtered out if the reads had weak V/J assignments (E-value above 1e-6), no CDR3, stop codons, out-of-frame junctions, or ambiguous translated residues. V3J clonotypes were defined by identical inferred V gene, J gene, and CDR3 amino acid sequence. The percentage overlap between two repertoires was calculated by dividing the number of shared unique clonotypes by the size of the smaller repertoire. Three approaches were used to assess repertoire richness: RTK rarefaction, the Chao1 estimator, and Recon v2.1 estimates of unobserved clonotypes. For all TCRbeta clonotypes obtained by the gDNA method from a few donors, generation probabilities were computed with OLGA. Here the immuneACCESS table is served through TCRdb, limited to in-frame sequences with V and J called. Missing clones are a known gap in these copies; in checked studies unresolved V genes cover under half, and the rest lacks a known reason. V, J and clone size are those of that table, while D and trimming were read from the DNA. Present in this sample are hundreds of thousands of clones, about 97% of which were seen just once. Jointly, the top ten make up around 0.25% of the sample.

CD8 naive samples were obtained by positive selection for CCR7 among CD45RO-negative cells, yielding a CD45RA+CCR7+ population from which TemRA cells were excluded. Healthy HIV-negative adults with no recently reported acute infections or vaccinations were included as donors. Every donor was a Caucasian adult living in Nashville, Tennessee, USA. Blood was collected by leukapheresis, and PBMCs were isolated by Ficoll-Histopaque density gradient centrifugation and then cryopreserved in liquid nitrogen vapor phase. Analytical flow cytometry was used to check the purity and quantity of each magnetically sorted T cell population. Genomic DNA was isolated from each sorted fraction and quantified by UV absorbance on a Nanodrop 2000c. Sequenced material: naive CD8+ T cells sorted from blood. The cell subset or site label here, explained by the study, means: CD45RA+CCR7+. This TCR was sampled from a man aged 30 to 39 in good health.

The CDR3: CASRQGLAGGNEQFF. The sequenced DNA is TGTGCCAGCAGACAAGGACTAGCGGGAGGGAATGAGCAGTTCTTC. The chain is assembled from TRBV6-6 and TRBJ2-1; 15 bases in between match TRBD2. The CDR3 covers 15 residues, taking in both the cysteine and the phenylalanine. The entry retains the CDR3 DNA only, 45 bases that are in frame from base 1. Based on the germline V gene (reference sequence), the CDR1 and CDR2 sequences are MNHNY and SVGAGI. Trimming removed 6 bases from V and 7 bases from J; the gene matches leave 4 bases unexplained.